The clone carrying this T cell receptor (beta chain) was counted ten times or more. Its target is unknown. TCRdb re-analysed the reads in MiXCR, keeping a single row per CDR3 protein. The sample records 400,000 to 550,000 distinct CDR3 sequences, around 10% being singletons. These data originate in a study of T cell repertoires in cytomegalovirus infection. Turning to the study itself: It can be stated that public TCR beta signatures indicated CMV infection as well as a matching HLA type. Broader study findings: The study identified carriers of CMV plus the relevant HLA from cumulative public TCR beta family frequency. Dominating the ex vivo response were TCR beta clonotypes that were CMV-specific and HLA-C-restricted.

Germline V lookup: CDR1 SGHTA, CDR2 FQGNSA. The CDR3 sequence is 15 residues long. The ends lost 1 base at V and 3 bases at J; junction bases unmatched: 5. This clonotype originated in a human donor in good health (CMV status not recorded). Some clones in this sample may be carry-over from other donors' samples. V and J are TRBV7-2 and TRBJ2-7, with 8 bases aligning to TRBD1. Sequenced material: PBMCs. CDR3 DNA sequence: TGTGCCAGCAGCTTAGTGATAGGACAGGGCTACGAGCAGTACTTC. It translates to CASSLVIGQGYEQYF. Filled out from reference TRBV7-2 and TRBJ2-7, the complete variable domain reads GAGVSQSPSNKVTEKGKDVELRCDPISGHTALYWYRQSLGQGLEFLIYFQGNSAPDKSGLPSDRFSAERTGGSVSTLTIQRTQQEDSAVYLCASSLVIGQGYEQYFGPGTRLTVT.